Listed here are 15 T cell receptor beta chains from one sample, sequenced in a study of cytomegalovirus exposure and HLA in healthy donors. Both 60 Vbeta primers and 13 Jbeta primers went into the PCR. Some clones are missing from TCRdb's copy, which holds only in-frame ones; the method was immunoSEQ multiplex PCR. The sample yields 120,000 to 150,000 clones, roughly 81% seen once. Input material: PBMCs. All receptors derive from a female donor in good health and CMV-seronegative.

V usage is TRBV19 and J usage is TRBJ2-1, with 11 nucleotides matching TRBD1. The J segment lost 7 bases and the V segment lost 0 bases, leaving 2 bases of the junction unmatched. Germline V CDR1 and CDR2: LNHDA, SQIVND (reference sequence). The CDR3 extends over 15 amino acids. The CDR3 bases are TGTGCCAGTAGTATAGATGGACAGGGGGCAAATGAGCAGTTCTTC. As protein: CASSIDGQGANEQFF.

The V call is TRBV11-2, the J call TRBJ2-1; 7 bases line up with TRBD2. V lost 4 bases and J lost 0; bases outside the gene matches: 3. The germline V gene encodes CDR1 SGHAT and CDR2 FQNNGV. This CDR3 spans 15 amino acids. The CDR3 protein is CASSSLAVSYNEQFF. CDR3 DNA sequence: TGTGCCAGCAGCTCCCTAGCGGTCTCCTACAATGAGCAGTTCTTC.

The chain joins TRBV6-1 to TRBJ1-2, with 7 bases fitting TRBD1. Trimming removed 6 bases from V and 1 base from J; junction bases left unmatched: 5. This CDR3 has 14 residues. In germline, CDR1 is MNHNS, CDR2 SASEGT. CDR3 DNA: TGTGCCAGCAGCCGGGACAGTGATAACTATGGCTACACCTTC. It is translated as CASSRDSDNYGYTF.

The chain joins TRBV13 to TRBJ1-2; 7 nucleotides line up with TRBD1. Germline lookup yields CDR1 PRHDT and CDR2 FYEKMQ (reference sequence). The CDR3 contains 13 residues. Trimming cost V 6 bases and J 7 bases; bases outside gene matches: 8. The DNA of the CDR3 is TGTGCCAGCAGTTCAGGGGGGATTCGTGGCTACACCTTC. It is translated as CASSSGGIRGYTF.

The chain combines TRBV27 with TRBJ2-1; D is undetermined. Germline values: CDR1 MNHEY, CDR2 SMNVEV (reference sequence). V lost 2 bases to trimming and J lost 8 bases, with 7 bases between them. The CDR3 is 12 amino acids. CDR3 residues: CASSLVRDEQFF. The CDR3 DNA reads as TGTGCCAGCAGTTTAGTTCGGGATGAGCAGTTCTTC.

The table lists this clone with a count of one. The gene calls are TRBV6-5 and TRBJ2-7, with 13 bases identical to TRBD2. The CDR3 contains 14 residues. Germline V lookup: CDR1 MNHEY, CDR2 SVGAGI. Trimming cost V 5 bases and J 7 bases; bases outside gene matches: 5. The chain's CDR3 is CASSGTSGTREQYF. The CDR3 DNA is TGTGCCAGCAGTGGGACTAGCGGGACTCGTGAGCAGTACTTC.

CDR3 sequence: CASSHFRGHRPYGYTF. The DNA of the CDR3 is TGTGCCAGCAGCCATTTCAGGGGGCACCGTCCCTATGGCTACACCTTC. J is TRBJ1-2 and V is TRBV14, with 8 bases matching TRBD1. The CDR3 length is 16 residues. CDR1 is SGHDN, CDR2 FVKESK, per germline. V shed 3 bases and J 4 bases; nucleotides not matched to a gene: 10.

The chain uses TRBV2 and TRBJ2-1; 7 bases map to TRBD1. Germline loops: CDR1 SNHLY, CDR2 FYNNEI. V gave up 6 bases and J gave up 0 bases; unmatched junction bases: 8. This CDR3 is 16 amino acids long. The CDR3 protein is CASSPSSGGSYNEQFF. The CDR3 DNA is TGTGCCAGCAGCCCGTCTTCAGGGGGCTCCTACAATGAGCAGTTCTTC.

J is TRBJ2-5 and V is TRBV11-3, with a tentative D call TRBD1 (6 bases). V shed 4 bases and J shed 5 bases, with 11 bases lying between them. The CDR3 spans 13 residues. Germline CDR1 and CDR2: SGHNT and YENEEA. For the CDR3, the DNA is TGTGCCAGCAGCTCTCAGGGGTGGGAGACCCAGTACTTC. This codes for CASSSQGWETQYF. The whole variable domain, filled in from reference TRBV11-3 and TRBJ2-5, reads EAGVVQSPRYKIIEKKQPVAFWCNPISGHNTLYWYLQNLGQGPELLIRYENEEAVDDSQLPKDRFSAERLKGVDSTLKIQPAELGDSAVYLCASSSQGWETQYFGPGTRLLVL.

This clone was detected a few times. The chain recombines TRBV6-5 with TRBJ1-3, with D maybe TRBD1 (5 bases). V shed 0 bases and J shed 1 base, with 7 bases lying between them. Germline assignment: CDR1 MNHEY and CDR2 SVGAGI. This CDR3 comprises 15 residues. The CDR3 spells CASSYSSGSGNTIYF. As DNA, the CDR3 is TGTGCCAGCAGTTACTCGTCAGGGTCTGGAAACACCATATATTTT.

The count of this clone is one. The chain is built from TRBV28 and TRBJ2-7, with 9 positions matching TRBD2. The V gene end was trimmed by 5 bases and the J gene end by 3 bases; junction bases not matched to a gene: 17. This CDR3 comprises 18 residues. Germline V gene data show CDR1 as MDHEN and CDR2 as SYDVKM. The CDR3 sequence is CASSPSKGTSRPHYEQYF. DNA of the CDR3: TGTGCCAGCAGTCCATCGAAGGGGACTAGCAGACCTCACTACGAGCAGTACTTC.

The chain couples TRBV27 to TRBJ1-5; 7 bases fit TRBD1. Trimming removed 6 bases from V and 5 bases from J; junction bases left unmatched: 7. From germline, CDR1 is MNHEY and CDR2 SMNVEV (reference sequence). CDR3 size: 14 residues. Here the CDR3 reads CASSQTGSDQPQHF. As DNA, the CDR3 is TGTGCCAGCAGCCAGACAGGGTCGGATCAGCCCCAGCATTTT.

The rearrangement uses TRBV7-9 and TRBJ2-3; D remains unclear. V was clipped by 5 bases and J by 1 base, with 13 bases between them. The CDR3 consists of 15 residues. The germline V gene has CDR1 SEHNR and CDR2 FQNEAQ (reference sequence). The CDR3 loop reads CASSRYNPRTDTQYF. The CDR3 nucleotides are TGTGCCAGCAGCCGCTATAACCCACGCACAGATACGCAGTATTTT.

The rearrangement joins TRBV7-3 to TRBJ1-1; 8 positions match TRBD1. Germline-derived CDR1 and CDR2 are SGHTA and FQGTGA. CDR3 length equals 18 residues. The trim removed 5 bases at V and 7 bases at J, leaving 21 bases unmatched. The CDR3 region has the DNA TGTGCCAGCAGCCTGGGGGCCACTGGGGACAGGCCTTTCGGTGAAGCTTTCTTT. Its protein is CASSLGATGDRPFGEAFF.

This clone was observed a handful of times. This specimen includes other DNA sequences encoding the same CDR3. The chain has TRBV6-6 and TRBJ1-1; possibly TRBD1 for D (5 bases). Germline values: CDR1 MNHNY, CDR2 SVGAGI (reference sequence). V was clipped by 3 bases and J by 2 bases, with 7 bases between them. The CDR3 contains 13 residues. CDR3 protein: CASSYQGNTEAFF. The CDR3 region has the DNA TGTGCCAGCAGTTATCAGGGTAACACTGAAGCTTTCTTT.